This T cell receptor (beta chain) was captured in a study of cytomegalovirus exposure and HLA in healthy donors. With 60 Vbeta and 13 Jbeta primers, the PCR was carried out. Data came from immunoSEQ multiplex PCR; TCRdb stores just in-frame clones and leaves some out. The sample lists about 300,000 clones, just over 85% occurring once. General study points: The HLA-A and HLA-B alleles of most subjects were reportedly predicted accurately from TCR beta sequences. Previous analysis showed most TCR beta V segments were productive about 87% or about 30% of the time.

Concerning this clone itself: What it recognizes is unknown.

The CDR3 is 13 amino acids. V lost 5 bases, J lost 3 bases, and 8 bases lay in between. Germline V gives CDR1 LNHDA, CDR2 SQIVND (reference sequence). Source material: PBMCs. The clonotype originates from a man in his forties in good health and CMV-seropositive. The rearrangement uses TRBV19 and TRBJ2-1; the D gene is possibly TRBD1 (5 bases). CDR3 residues: CASSPTDYNEQFF. The CDR3 bases are TGTGCCAGTAGTCCGACAGACTACAATGAGCAGTTCTTC.